Sequencing of this T cell receptor beta chain was carried out in a study of beta chain features in type 1 diabetes. Reverse transcribing all isolated RNA meant expressed TCRB transcripts were sequenced. TCRdb's copy holds only in-frame clones and misses some; the assay was immunoSEQ multiplex PCR. This table holds 280,000 or so clones, roughly 15% found once. The CDR3 is made up of 12 amino acids. Germline assignment: CDR1 SQVTM and CDR2 ANQGSEA. V lost 4 bases and J lost 5, with 11 bases in between. Study observations and caveats: Type 1 diabetes patients showed a moderate but significant shortening of TCRB CDR3s in all four CD4+ subsets.

There are a few counts of this clone. As yet, its antigen is unknown. This chain uses TRBV29-1 with TRBJ2-5; TRBD2 is a possible D gene (5 bases). The clonotype was recovered from a young man with type 1 diabetes. The sample was naive CD4+ T cells from blood. CDR3 bases: TGCAGCGTTGTCCGGGGTCCGGAGACCCAGTACTTC. Residues: CSVVRGPETQYF. Drawing the rest from reference TRBV29-1 and TRBJ2-5, the complete variable domain is SAVISQKPSRDICQRGTSLTIQCQVDSQVTMMFWYRQQPGQSLTLIATANQGSEATYESGFVIDKFPISRPNLTFSTLTVSNMSPEDSSIYLCSVVRGPETQYFGPGTRLLVL.